This TCR beta chain stems from a study of regulatory T cells in long-lasting Graves disease. The overall study: Freshly diagnosed Graves' patients had used antithyroid drugs for under 3 months.

This clonotype occurred a few times. V was clipped by 3 bases and J by 4 bases; unmatched bases: 9. Germline V CDR1 and CDR2: KGHSH, LQKENI. CDR3 length equals 16 residues. The authors built TCR beta libraries using iRepertoire HTBI primers and Arm-PCR of CDR3 regions. TCRdb reprocessed the multiplex PCR reads via MiXCR and lists one record per CDR3 protein. The profile shows hundreds of thousands of distinct CDR3 sequences, 15% to 20% of them singletons. Regarding time point: newly diagnosed GD, antithyroid drugs for less than 3 months. PBMCs were the source of the RNA used for TCR sequencing. The sample was also linked to a second study, of T cells in Graves' hyperthyroidism and ophthalmopathy. Per that study: Any patient presenting with uncontrolled infection, other autoimmune disease, pregnancy or lactation was left out. Orbital computed tomography, thyroid ultrasound, serum thyroxine and TRAb, and clinical symptoms together informed the diagnoses. Most thyroid-expanded clonotypes above 0.001 were also found in blood.

This TCR derives from a woman aged 35-60 years with Graves disease. This sequence joins TRBV18 and TRBJ1-3; 7 nucleotides line up with TRBD1. The sample was peripheral blood mononuclear cells (PBMCs), taken at new diagnosis, from a patient treated with antithyroid drugs. CDR3 in DNA: TGTGCCAGCTCACCTACGATCGGGACAGAAGGAAACACCATATATTTT. Amino acid sequence: CASSPTIGTEGNTIYF. Using reference TRBV18 and TRBJ1-3 for the parts outside the CDR3, the full variable domain is NAGVMQNPRHLVRRRGQEARLRCSPMKGHSHVYWYRQLPEEGLKFMVYLQKENIIDESGMPKERFSAEFPKEGPSILRIQQVVRGDSAAYFCASSPTIGTEGNTIYFGEGSWLTVV.